In this sample, the clone carrying this T cell receptor beta chain turned up once. Between the trimmed V and J ends, which lost 2 bases and 2 bases, there was a span of 9 bases. CDR1 and CDR2 from the germline V gene are KGHSH and LQKENI. This CDR3 is built from 14 residues. This record belongs to a study of T cell changes during pregnancy in multiple sclerosis. The repertoire was sequenced with immunoSEQ multiplex PCR; TCRdb's copy has only in-frame clones and lacks some. The sample lists approximately 70,000 clones, 92% seen once, with around 1.5% in the top ten. The sequence was collected from a female donor in good health, enrolled as a control in a pregnancy study. This specimen consisted of peripheral blood, obtained in the second trimester of pregnancy. The chain is built from TRBV18 and TRBJ1-2; D is undetermined. CDR3 loop: CASSPSSTNYGYTF. CDR3 bases: TGTGCCAGCTCACCAAGCTCCACCAACTATGGCTACACCTTC.